What follows are 29 T cell receptor beta chains derived from one specimen sequenced in a study of blood T cell repertoires in COVID-19. Here immunoSEQ multiplex PCR was the method, and the copy in TCRdb shows in-frame clones only, minus some. Among under 100,000 clones listed, 75% to 90% were seen once. Sequences were obtained from peripheral blood. Receptors were obtained from a woman in her sixties or seventies with acute or convalescent COVID-19.

The V and J genes are TRBV4-2 and TRBJ1-6; no firm D call. The CDR3 totals 16 residues. Trimming left V 0 bases short and J 8 bases short, with 14 bases between. The germline V gene encodes CDR1 LGHNA and CDR2 YNFKEQ. CDR3 region: CASSQDPGVTYSPLHF. The CDR3 region has the DNA TGTGCCAGCAGCCAAGATCCCGGGGTCACATATTCACCCCTCCACTTT.

The chain uses TRBV4-1 and TRBJ2-7; TRBD2 matches 7 bases. The germline V gene has CDR1 MGHRA and CDR2 YSYEKL. With 5 bases clipped from V and 6 bases from J, the junction kept 16 bases outside the gene matches. This CDR3 region has 16 residues. The CDR3 bases are TGCGCCAGCAGCTCCTGGGGTAGCGGGTTTCCCCTCGAGCAGTACTTC. Encoded protein: CASSSWGSGFPLEQYF.

The rearrangement joins TRBV4-2 to TRBJ2-2, with D tentatively TRBD2 (6 bases). The germline CDR1 and CDR2 sequences are LGHNA and YNFKEQ. V lost 0 bases to trimming and J lost 7 bases, with 12 bases between them. This CDR3 is 15 amino acids long. In DNA form, the CDR3 reads TGTGCCAGCAGCCAAGAACCGGGAGACGGCGGGGAGCTGTTTTTT. Amino acid sequence: CASSQEPGDGGELFF.

The chain joins TRBV5-6 to TRBJ1-2; 10 bases align to TRBD1. V shed 4 bases and J 5 bases; nucleotides not matched to a gene: 8. The CDR3 has 15 amino acids. Per germline, CDR1 SGHDT and CDR2 YYEEEE. The CDR3 DNA sequence: TGTGCCAGCAGCCAGCAGACAGGGGGCGCGTATGGCTACACCTTC. Translating gives CASSQQTGGAYGYTF.

CDR3 in amino acids: CASSFIGTRIEAFF. CDR3 bases: TGTGCCAGCAGTTTTATAGGGACACGGATTGAAGCTTTCTTT. The chain has TRBV28 and TRBJ1-1, with D maybe TRBD1 (6 bases). V lost 3 bases to trimming and J lost 7 bases, with 15 bases between them. The V gene's germline CDR1 is MDHEN and CDR2 SYDVKM. The CDR3 contains 14 residues.

The V gene is TRBV4-1, the J gene TRBJ1-2, with D maybe TRBD1 (5 bases). CDR1 and CDR2 (germline): MGHRA, YSYEKL. CDR3 length equals 15 residues. The germline V and J ends were trimmed by 1 base and 4 bases, with 13 bases remaining between them. CDR3 amino acids: CASSQAMTDTYGYTF. The CDR3 DNA is TGCGCCAGCAGCCAAGCAATGACAGATACCTATGGCTACACCTTC.

Concerning this clone itself: The sample has other DNA sequences that encode this CDR3 too. The rearrangement links TRBV19 to TRBJ1-2; 10 nucleotides align to TRBD1. Germline V gene sequence: CDR1 LNHDA, CDR2 SQIVND (reference sequence). The CDR3 runs to 13 residues. The ends lost 11 bases at V and 8 bases at J; junction bases unmatched: 11. Written as DNA, the CDR3 is TGTGCCTCATCTGACAGGGGGCATGCCGGCTACACCTTC. Translating gives CASSDRGHAGYTF.

The chain joins TRBV6-5 to TRBJ1-1, with D possibly TRBD1 on 6 matching bases. Germline V CDR1 and CDR2: MNHEY, SVGAGI. This CDR3 is 13 amino acids long. With 2 bases removed from V and 4 bases from J, the gap between germline ends came to 8 bases. CDR3 sequence reads: CASSYVGATEAFF. Here the CDR3 DNA reads TGTGCCAGCAGTTACGTGGGGGCCACTGAAGCTTTCTTT.

The CDR3 coding sequence is TGCGCCAGCCTCCCGCGTATCCTTTCCGCTAATGAAAAACTGTTTTTT. Translation gives CASLPRILSANEKLFF. This chain connects TRBV23-1 to TRBJ1-4; D gene ambiguous. TRBV23-1 is reported as an ORF; its role is uncertain. V lost 8 bases to trimming and J lost 3 bases, with 19 bases between them. The CDR3 length is 16 residues.

The chain couples TRBV18 to TRBJ2-3; 8 nucleotides match TRBD2. The germline V gene encodes CDR1 KGHSH and CDR2 LQKENI. V lost 1 base, J lost 2 bases, and 5 bases stayed unmatched. This CDR3 region has 16 residues. The CDR3 DNA is TGTGCCAGCTCACCACAGCTAGCGGGTACCACAGATACGCAGTATTTT. Translation: CASSPQLAGTTDTQYF. The full variable domain, completed using reference TRBV18 and TRBJ2-3, is NAGVMQNPRHLVRRRGQEARLRCSPMKGHSHVYWYRQLPEEGLKFMVYLQKENIIDESGMPKERFSAEFPKEGPSILRIQQVVRGDSAAYFCASSPQLAGTTDTQYFGPGTRLTVL.

This clone was recorded once. The CDR3 here is CASRTGLKTQYF. The CDR3 DNA reads TGTGCCAGCAGGACAGGGTTGAAGACCCAGTACTTC. This sequence joins TRBV2 and TRBJ2-5, with 7 bases that match TRBD1. The junction had 4 bases not matched to a gene; V was cut back by 6 bases and J by 6 bases. The CDR3 is 12 amino acids. Germline V gene lookup returns CDR1 SNHLY and CDR2 FYNNEI.

The chain carries TRBV6-5 and TRBJ1-5, with 8 nucleotides matching TRBD1. Trimming at V came to 6 bases and at J to 4 bases, leaving 5 bases not matched to a gene. Germline assignment: CDR1 MNHEY and CDR2 SVGAGI. There are 14 residues in the CDR3. This CDR3 is CASSTDRENQPQHF. Written as DNA, the CDR3 is TGTGCCAGCAGCACGGACAGGGAAAATCAGCCCCAGCATTTT.

The V call is TRBV4-1, the J call TRBJ1-5; no definite D call. The CDR3 spans 16 residues. Trimming removed 1 base at V and 2 bases at J, with 12 bases between. Germline-derived CDR1 and CDR2 are MGHRA and YSYEKL. The CDR3 DNA sequence: TGCGCCAGCAGCCAAGTCCCAGGTACTCGCAATCAGCCCCAGCATTTT. Its translation is CASSQVPGTRNQPQHF.

V gene TRBV5-6 combines with J gene TRBJ2-2, with TRBD2 identical over 11 bases. Trimming removed 1 base from V and 6 bases from J; junction bases left unmatched: 8. Germline CDR1 is SGHDT and CDR2 is YYEEEE. The CDR3 is made up of 17 amino acids. CDR3 in amino acids: CASSLLAGGPRAGELFF. The CDR3 DNA is TGTGCCAGCAGCTTGTTAGCGGGAGGGCCGAGGGCCGGGGAGCTGTTTTTT. The full variable domain, its missing parts supplied by reference TRBV5-6 and TRBJ2-2, is DAGVTQSPTHLIKTRGQQVTLRCSPKSGHDTVSWYQQALGQGPQFIFQYYEEEERQRGNFPDRFSGHQFPNYSSELNVNALLLGDSALYLCASSLLAGGPRAGELFFGEGSRLTVL.

In DNA form, the CDR3 reads TGTGCCAGCATCGACCGAGGGGGCGCGAGCACTGAAGCTTTCTTT. Protein: CASIDRGGASTEAFF. The chain joins TRBV6-5 to TRBJ1-1, with 7 bases fitting TRBD1. This CDR3 has 15 amino acids. J was trimmed by 4 bases and V by 7 bases; bases with no gene match: 12. CDR1 is MNHEY and CDR2 is SVGAGI in the germline V gene.

The chain couples TRBV28 to TRBJ2-3, with TRBD2 as a possible D gene (5 bases). This CDR3 is built from 12 residues. The germline CDR1 and CDR2 sequences are MDHEN and SYDVKM. The ends were cut back, 4 bases at V and 6 bases at J, with 8 bases in the middle. The CDR3 DNA reads TGTGCCAGCAGTTCCCCGGGGGATACGCAGTATTTT. The encoded protein is CASSSPGDTQYF. Full variable domain (remainder filled in from reference TRBV28 and TRBJ2-3): DVKVTQSSRYLVKRTGEKVFLECVQDMDHENMFWYRQDPGLGLRLIYFSYDVKMKEKGDIPEGYSVSREKKERFSLILESASTNQTSMYLCASSSPGDTQYFGPGTRLTVL.

This clone is a singleton in its sample. The chain couples TRBV11-2 to TRBJ1-2; the D is unclear. Trimming took off 0 bases at V and 8 bases at J, with 16 bases between the two ends. The V gene's germline CDR1 is SGHAT and CDR2 FQNNGV. The CDR3 is 15 amino acids. CDR3 bases: TGTGCCAGCAGCTTAGATATTTCCGGCCCAGGAGGCTACACCTTC. The encoded protein is CASSLDISGPGGYTF.

As regards this clone: Mismatch with germline at one junction end may stem from a read error. The chain uses TRBV7-7 and TRBJ2-5; 11 bases are shared with TRBD1. The CDR3 length is 19 residues. The germline gives CDR1 SSHAT, CDR2 FNYEAQ (reference sequence). CDR3 protein: CASSRSRDRGIGAKETQYF. The DNA of the CDR3 is TGTGCTAGCAGCCGGTCCCGGGACAGGGGGATCGGGGCAAAAGAGACCCAGTACTTC.

The rearrangement uses TRBV10-3 and TRBJ2-5; D not certain. Germline loops: CDR1 ENHRY, CDR2 SYGVKD. The CDR3 length is 14 residues. Trimming shortened V by 3 bases and J by 3 bases, and 11 bases separated the two germline ends. Written as DNA, the CDR3 is TGTGCCATCAGTGATGCTGGCGGTAAAGAGACCCAGTACTTC. Its translation is CAISDAGGKETQYF.

The gene calls are TRBV11-2 and TRBJ1-4; TRBD1 agrees at 7 bases. Germline V gene sequence: CDR1 SGHAT, CDR2 FQNNGV. The CDR3 is made up of 16 amino acids. The trim removed 2 bases at V and 2 bases at J, leaving 5 bases unmatched. The CDR3 region has the DNA TGTGCCAGCAGCTTATCAACAGGGGCCACTAATGAAAAACTGTTTTTT. Its translation is CASSLSTGATNEKLFF.

Written as DNA, the CDR3 is TGCGCCAGCAGCTCAACTCGATACTCGACCGGGACAACTAACTATGGCTACACCTTC. As protein: CASSSTRYSTGTTNYGYTF. The chain joins TRBV5-1 to TRBJ1-2; tentative D call: TRBD1 (6 bases). The CDR3 runs 19 residues. Deletions cut 3 bases from V and 0 bases from J, with 24 bases between. Germline V CDR1 and CDR2: SGHRS, YFSETQ. Combining the CDR3 with reference TRBV5-1 and TRBJ1-2 gives the whole variable domain KAGVTQTPRYLIKTRGQQVTLSCSPISGHRSVSWYQQTPGQGLQFLFEYFSETQRNKGNFPGRFSGRQFSNSRSEMNVSTLELGDSALYLCASSSTRYSTGTTNYGYTFGSGTRLTVV.

This clone was seen just once. V is TRBV4-1 and J is TRBJ2-5; D ambiguous. Trimming shortened V by 3 bases and J by 5 bases, and 16 bases separated the two germline ends. CDR3 size: 15 residues. Per germline, CDR1 MGHRA and CDR2 YSYEKL. The CDR3 sequence: CASSQAGSKRETQYF. DNA for the CDR3: TGCGCCAGCAGCCAGGCCGGGTCGAAGAGGGAGACCCAGTACTTC.

The chain employs TRBV5-1 and TRBJ2-3, with D unresolved. This CDR3 is 13 amino acids long. The germline CDR1 and CDR2 sequences are SGHRS and YFSETQ. The V end was cut by 2 bases, the J end by 0 bases, with 4 bases between. The CDR3 region has the DNA TGCGCCAGCAGCTTTCTGAGCACAGATACGCAGTATTTT. Protein product: CASSFLSTDTQYF.

The rearrangement links TRBV28 to TRBJ1-1; D perhaps matches TRBD1 (5 bases). The V end lost 5 bases, the J end lost 5 bases, and 15 bases lay between the germline ends. CDR3 length equals 14 residues. CDR1 and CDR2 from the germline V gene are MDHEN and SYDVKM. In nucleotides, the CDR3 is TGTGCCAGCAGTCTGTCCCAGGGATGGACTGAAGCTTTCTTT. Amino acids: CASSLSQGWTEAFF.

The J gene is TRBJ1-3, the V gene TRBV10-3, with D possibly being TRBD1 (6 bases). Between the trimmed V and J ends, which lost 10 bases and 3 bases, there was a span of 22 bases. CDR1 ENHRY and CDR2 SYGVKD come from the germline V gene. This CDR3 spans 16 amino acids. This CDR3 is CATKGVSGENGNTIYF. The CDR3 DNA follows: TGTGCCACCAAGGGGGTTTCTGGGGAGAATGGAAACACCATATATTTT.

The CDR3 region has the DNA TGTGCCAGTCGACACTTAGGGGGTTCTGGCAATCAGCCCCAGCATTTT. Amino acids: CASRHLGGSGNQPQHF. The J gene is TRBJ1-5, the V gene TRBV19; TRBD1 might be the D (6 bases). This CDR3 has 16 residues. Trimming left V 8 bases short and J 2 bases short, with 19 bases between. Germline CDR1 and CDR2: LNHDA and SQIVND (reference sequence).

The chain combines TRBV7-6 with TRBJ1-5; D gene unclear. This CDR3 region has 17 residues. Per germline, CDR1 SGHVS and CDR2 FNYEAQ. Trimming stripped 0 bases from V and 0 bases from J, with 12 bases between. The CDR3 here is CASSLALGSFSNQPQHF. CDR3 nucleotide sequence: TGTGCCAGCAGCTTAGCTTTGGGGAGTTTTAGCAATCAGCCCCAGCATTTT.

The rearrangement joins TRBV15 to TRBJ1-4; a weak D match, TRBD1 (5 bases). The CDR3 covers 14 residues. V was pared by 3 bases and J by 14 bases, with 19 bases between. Germline assignment: CDR1 LNHNV and CDR2 YYDKDF (reference sequence). For the CDR3, the DNA is TGTGCCACCAGCAGGTTGGGGGGAGGGGCGAACCTGTTTTTT. It specifies CATSRLGGGANLFF.

This chain connects TRBV5-4 to TRBJ2-5, with 10 nucleotides matching TRBD2. V lost 3 bases to trimming and J lost 1 base; unmatched junction nucleotides: 3. Germline-derived CDR1 and CDR2 are SGHNT and YYREEE (reference sequence). CDR3 length: 15 residues. As DNA, the CDR3 is TGTGCCAGCAGCTCCGGGACTAGCGTCCAAGAGACCCAGTACTTC. Translated, it gives CASSSGTSVQETQYF.